Given below is one T cell receptor (beta chain) in context. The antigen is undetermined. V lost 0 bases to trimming and J lost 2 bases, with 9 bases between them. This CDR3 spans 14 amino acids. CDR1 is SGHRS, CDR2 YFSETQ, per germline. Sequencing was performed with immunoSEQ multiplex PCR; in TCRdb, only in-frame clones are kept and a portion is missing. The table has some 260,000 clones, about 90% seen once. These data belong to a study of cytomegalovirus exposure and HLA in healthy donors. Study-level background: It was reported in a later analysis that the same platform had been used for the 120 or so validation repertoires as for the 550 to 750 first-cohort repertoires. Notes on the study in general: In vitro data verified three CMV-associated chains as specific for CMV antigens. Whilst most TCR sequences proved rare, a subset of public TCRs occurred across many donors.

The chain uses TRBV5-1 and TRBJ2-7, with D maybe TRBD2 (5 bases). Material for sequencing was PBMCs. This TCR came from a young woman in good health and CMV-seronegative. The CDR3 nucleotides read TGCGCCAGCAGCTTGGTTGCGGAGGCCTACGAGCAGTACTTC. This codes for CASSLVAEAYEQYF.